The 7 T cell receptor beta chains listed next were all sequenced from one sample in a study of blood T cells in healthy people across ages. Alongside a J-beta primer mix, a sample-barcoded 5' primer served in a second PCR lasting roughly 6 to 12 cycles. MiXCR, run by TCRdb on the 5' RACE reads, gives a single entry per CDR3 protein. The sample records some 900,000 distinct CDR3 sequences, around 48% being singletons. The source material was blood. These receptors originate from a man aged 25 to 40 in good health.

This clonotype was picked up a small number of times. CDR3 in amino acids: CASSFSGASETQYF. The CDR3 nucleotides read TGCGCCAGCAGCTTCTCGGGGGCCTCGGAGACCCAGTACTTC. The rearrangement links TRBV5-1 to TRBJ2-5; D tentatively reads TRBD1 or TRBD2 (6 bases each). V was cut by 2 bases and J by 5 bases, with 13 bases left in between. Germline V gene sequence: CDR1 SGHRS, CDR2 YFSETQ. This CDR3 comprises 14 residues.

The V call is TRBV9, the J call TRBJ2-4, with D perhaps assigned TRBD1 or TRBD2 (5 bases each). TRBJ2-5 explains the end of the DNA better; the J call may be wrong. The germline V gene encodes CDR1 SGDLS and CDR2 YYNGEE. The CDR3 sequence is 14 residues long. This CDR3 reads CASQGPTEGETQYF. The CDR3, as DNA: TGTGCCAGCCAGGGACCAACCGAGGGAGAGACCCAGTACTTC.

The J gene is TRBJ1-1, the V gene TRBV20-1, with 10 nucleotides matching TRBD1. The germline CDR1 and CDR2 sequences are DFQATT and SNEGSKA (reference sequence). This CDR3 has 15 residues. V was pared by 6 bases and J by 1 base, with 8 bases of the junction left unmatched. This CDR3 is CSAPGQGPQNTEAFF. The CDR3 nucleotides read TGCAGTGCCCCGGGACAGGGGCCACAGAACACTGAAGCTTTCTTT.

This chain uses TRBV20-1 with TRBJ2-3; D is perhaps TRBD1 (5 bases). The V gene's germline CDR1 is DFQATT and CDR2 SNEGSKA (reference sequence). The germline V and J ends were trimmed by 5 bases and 1 base, with 16 bases remaining between them. This CDR3 spans 15 amino acids. CDR3 sequence: CSAFPSVGRTDTQYF. The CDR3 DNA sequence: TGCAGTGCTTTCCCCTCCGTGGGGCGCACAGATACGCAGTATTTT.

CDR3 sequence (DNA): TGTGCCAGCAGTTACTCGAGATCCGGGGGGGCCGGGCAAGAGACCCAGTACTTC. This codes for CASSYSRSGGAGQETQYF. V and J are TRBV6-5 and TRBJ2-5; 8 positions agree with TRBD2. This CDR3 contains 18 residues. The junction had 11 bases not matched to a gene; V was cut back by 0 bases and J by 2 bases. The germline gives CDR1 MNHEY, CDR2 SVGAGI.

V usage is TRBV7-9 and J usage is TRBJ2-3, with 9 bases lining up with TRBD1. V shed 4 bases, J shed 3 bases, and the junction held 11 bases outside the gene matches. The germline gives CDR1 SEHNR, CDR2 FQNEAQ (reference sequence). The CDR3 extends over 17 amino acids. CDR3 residues: CASSSTQGAVSTDTQYF. CDR3 nucleotides: TGTGCCAGCAGCTCGACACAGGGGGCCGTGTCTACAGATACGCAGTATTTT.

The chain combines TRBV20-1 with TRBJ2-1, with D perhaps matching TRBD1 or TRBD2 (5 bases each). This CDR3 comprises 13 residues. Germline lookup yields CDR1 DFQATT and CDR2 SNEGSKA (reference sequence). The ends were cut back, 1 base at V and 9 bases at J, with 13 bases in the middle. CDR3: CSARVGDSGEQFF. CDR3 DNA: TGCAGTGCTAGAGTGGGGGATTCCGGTGAGCAGTTCTTC.